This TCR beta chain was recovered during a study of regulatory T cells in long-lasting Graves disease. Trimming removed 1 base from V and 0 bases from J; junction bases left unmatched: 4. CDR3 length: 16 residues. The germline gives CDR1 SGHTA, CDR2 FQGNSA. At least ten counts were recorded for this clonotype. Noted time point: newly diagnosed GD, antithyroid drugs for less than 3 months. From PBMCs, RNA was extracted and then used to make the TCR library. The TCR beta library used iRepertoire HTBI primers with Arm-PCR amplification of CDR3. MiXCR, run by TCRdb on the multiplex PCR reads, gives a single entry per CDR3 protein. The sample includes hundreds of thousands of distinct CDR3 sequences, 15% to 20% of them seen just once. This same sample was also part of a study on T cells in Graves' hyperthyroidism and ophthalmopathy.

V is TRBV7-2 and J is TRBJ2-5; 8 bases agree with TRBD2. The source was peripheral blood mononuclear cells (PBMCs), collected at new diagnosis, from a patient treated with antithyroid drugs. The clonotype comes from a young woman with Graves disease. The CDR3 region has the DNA TGTGCCAGCAGCTTAGGCCTAGCGGGCAACCAAGAGACCCAGTACTTC. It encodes CASSLGLAGNQETQYF.